These 20 T cell receptor beta chains came from one sample sequenced in a study of T cell responses to AZD1222 COVID-19 vaccine. The table came from immunoSEQ multiplex PCR; TCRdb's copy has only in-frame clones and leaves some out. This table holds 90,000 to 100,000 clones, 70% to 85% found once. The sequencing used peripheral blood, collected 28 days after the second AZD1222 dose. The receptor source for this set is an adult who received the AZD1222 COVID-19 vaccine.

The chain is built from TRBV7-8 and TRBJ2-1; possibly TRBD1 or TRBD2 for D (6 bases each). The V end lost 0 bases, the J end lost 6 bases, and 12 bases lay between the germline ends. Germline values: CDR1 SGHVS, CDR2 FQNEAQ. CDR3 size: 15 residues. This chain's CDR3 is CASSLAQGGRNEQFF. CDR3 coding DNA: TGTGCCAGCAGCTTAGCGCAAGGGGGGCGCAATGAGCAGTTCTTC.

The rearrangement uses TRBV18 and TRBJ1-6; no reliable D call. In germline, CDR1 is KGHSH, CDR2 LQKENI. This CDR3 is 15 amino acids long. Trimming cost V 4 bases and J 8 bases, with 15 bases left between them. The chain's CDR3 is CASSQREGRDSPLHF. DNA for the CDR3: TGTGCCAGCTCACAACGCGAAGGGAGGGATTCACCCCTCCACTTT.

This sequence joins TRBV5-6 and TRBJ1-3; no clear D. Germline V CDR1 and CDR2: SGHDT, YYEEEE. Between the trimmed V and J ends, which lost 0 bases and 0 bases, there was a span of 4 bases. The CDR3 is 14 amino acids. As DNA, the CDR3 is TGTGCCAGCAGCTTGGCAGGCTCTGGAAACACCATATATTTT. Its translation is CASSLAGSGNTIYF.

The rearrangement uses TRBV7-2 and TRBJ2-1, with 7 bases matching TRBD1. The germline gives CDR1 SGHTA, CDR2 FQGNSA. The V segment lost 6 bases and the J segment 2 bases; nucleotides outside the gene matches: 7. The CDR3 length is 15 residues. CDR3 nucleotide sequence: TGTGCCAGCAGACCTCCCGGGACAGCCTACAATGAGCAGTTCTTC. Protein: CASRPPGTAYNEQFF.

The chain uses TRBV4-3 and TRBJ1-6, with TRBD1 matching over 9 bases. V shed 4 bases and J 8 bases; nucleotides not matched to a gene: 6. CDR1 is LGHNA and CDR2 is YSLEER in the germline V gene. The CDR3 has 15 residues. The CDR3 protein is CASSRAGTGYSPLHF. DNA for the CDR3: TGCGCCAGCAGCCGAGCCGGGACAGGGTATTCACCCCTCCACTTT.

The chain combines TRBV6-5 with TRBJ1-1; weak D call: TRBD1 (6 bases). Deletions cut 7 bases from V and 11 bases from J, with 23 bases between. Germline CDR1 and CDR2: MNHEY and SVGAGI. CDR3 length: 14 amino acids. For the CDR3, the DNA is TGTGCCAGCACCGAACCGGGACACCCTCGAGGGGCTTTCTTT. This encodes CASTEPGHPRGAFF.

This chain connects TRBV7-9 to TRBJ2-2; 14 bases align to TRBD2. J gave up 5 bases and V 6 bases, and 2 bases lay outside the gene matches. This CDR3 has 15 residues. CDR1 SEHNR and CDR2 FQNEAQ come from the germline V gene (reference sequence). The CDR3 DNA sequence: TGTGCCAGCAGGGGACTAGCGGGAGTAACCGGGGAGCTGTTTTTT. Amino acid sequence: CASRGLAGVTGELFF.

This clone occurred once. The chain couples TRBV25-1 to TRBJ2-3, with 14 bases fitting TRBD2. With V trimmed by 2 bases and J by 8 bases, 6 bases remained unmatched. This CDR3 spans 16 amino acids. Looked up from germline, CDR1 is MGHDK and CDR2 is SYGVNS. CDR3 in DNA: TGTGCCAGCAGTGAAAGGGGACTAGCGGGAGTGGGTACGCAGTATTTT. Translating it yields CASSERGLAGVGTQYF. Complete variable domain (other parts from reference TRBV25-1 and TRBJ2-3): EADIYQTPRYLVIGTGKKITLECSQTMGHDKMYWYQQDPGMELHLIHYSYGVNSTEKGDLSSESTVSRIRTEHFPLTLESARPSHTSQYLCASSERGLAGVGTQYFGPGTRLTVL.

The rearrangement joins TRBV7-2 to TRBJ2-2; perhaps TRBD2 as D (6 bases). CDR1 and CDR2 from the germline V gene are SGHTA and FQGNSA. The V end was cut by 10 bases, the J end by 0 bases, with 12 bases between. The CDR3 loop spans 14 amino acids. In DNA form, the CDR3 reads TGTGCCACCCCGGGACTCTCGAACACCGGGGAGCTGTTTTTT. This codes for CATPGLSNTGELFF.

The chain employs TRBV6-4 and TRBJ1-6, with D possibly TRBD1 on 5 matching bases. The CDR3 loop spans 15 amino acids. CDR1 is MRHNA, CDR2 SNTAGT, per germline. The V end lost 6 bases, the J end lost 7 bases, and 16 bases lay between the germline ends. CDR3 DNA sequence: TGTGCCAGCAGGCCGAGTGGGACGGAAAATTCACCCCTCCACTTT. It specifies CASRPSGTENSPLHF.

The CDR3 DNA reads TGTGCCAGCAGTGAAATTCGGGGACAGGTTACGAGGAACACCGGGGAGCTGTTTTTT. Its translation is CASSEIRGQVTRNTGELFF. This chain connects TRBV6-1 to TRBJ2-2, with 8 bases that match TRBD1. The CDR3 has 19 residues. Germline CDR1 reads MNHNS; CDR2 reads SASEGT. The J segment lost 1 base and the V segment lost 2 bases, leaving 12 bases of the junction unmatched.

This chain connects TRBV6-5 to TRBJ2-5; TRBD1 matches 7 bases. CDR3 length equals 13 residues. CDR1 is MNHEY, CDR2 SVGAGI, per germline. Unmatched junction bases numbered 8, after V lost 8 bases and J lost 5 bases. The CDR3 DNA reads TGTGCCAGCGATCTGACAGGGTTGGAGACCCAGTACTTC. Translation: CASDLTGLETQYF.

The rearrangement joins TRBV2 to TRBJ2-7; maybe TRBD2 (6 bases). The CDR3 has 13 amino acids. Germline lookup yields CDR1 SNHLY and CDR2 FYNNEI. V lost 8 bases, J lost 4 bases, and 15 bases lay in between. The CDR3 loop is CASGGADQYEQYF. The CDR3 region has the DNA TGTGCCAGCGGAGGGGCAGACCAGTACGAGCAGTACTTC.

The chain has TRBV5-6 and TRBJ1-1, with unresolved D. The CDR3 is 13 amino acids. CDR1 SGHDT and CDR2 YYEEEE come from the germline V gene. Trimming removed 0 bases from V and 1 base from J, with 4 bases in between. The CDR3 DNA reads as TGTGCCAGCAGCTTGGACCCGAACACTGAAGCTTTCTTT. Translated, it gives CASSLDPNTEAFF.

The genes are TRBV19 and TRBJ1-2, with D uncertain. The CDR3 covers 15 residues. Deletions cut 4 bases from V and 4 bases from J, with 16 bases between. The V gene's germline CDR1 is LNHDA and CDR2 SQIVND (reference sequence). The CDR3 reads CASSTPQRGFYGYTF. As DNA, the CDR3 is TGTGCCAGTAGTACCCCCCAACGCGGATTCTATGGCTACACCTTC.

This clone was seen only a few times. V and J are TRBV2 and TRBJ1-2; D uncertain. Per the germline V gene, CDR1 is SNHLY and CDR2 is FYNNEI. The CDR3 runs 12 residues. V lost 7 bases to trimming and J lost 4 bases, with 10 bases between them. This CDR3 is CASKRIFYGYTF. CDR3 DNA: TGTGCCAGCAAGAGGATTTTCTATGGCTACACCTTC.

The V gene is TRBV6-1, the J gene TRBJ1-1; 7 nucleotides match TRBD1. The CDR3 runs to 19 residues. J lost 1 base, V lost 1 base, and 15 bases had no gene match. CDR1 is MNHNS and CDR2 is SASEGT in the germline V gene. The CDR3, as DNA: TGTGCCAGCAGTGAAGGGAGTGGGACAGTTGCTTACGCGAACACTGAAGCTTTCTTT. Residues: CASSEGSGTVAYANTEAFF.

Only a few counts were recorded for this clone. The gene calls are TRBV28 and TRBJ2-7, with D uncertain. Germline values: CDR1 MDHEN, CDR2 SYDVKM. The CDR3 spans 13 residues. Trimming removed 2 bases at V and 3 bases at J, with 8 bases between. In DNA, the CDR3 is TGTGCCAGCAGTTTAAGGAATCACTACGAGCAGTACTTC. Its protein product is CASSLRNHYEQYF.

This clone was observed a few times. The gene calls are TRBV30 and TRBJ1-1; perhaps TRBD1 as D (5 bases). CDR1 GTSNPN and CDR2 SVGIG come from the germline V gene (reference sequence). This CDR3 has 15 amino acids. V gave up 2 bases and J gave up 0 bases, with 13 bases separating them. The CDR3 loop reads CAWSFGTIMNTEAFF. Written as DNA, the CDR3 is TGTGCCTGGAGTTTCGGGACCATTATGAACACTGAAGCTTTCTTT.

The chain uses TRBV27 and TRBJ2-3; 11 nucleotides line up with TRBD2. The length of the CDR3 is 16 residues. CDR1 MNHEY and CDR2 SMNVEV come from the germline V gene (reference sequence). Losses at the gene ends were 4 bases for V and 6 bases for J; bases not matched to a gene: 9. CDR3 sequence: CASSYIAGGPGDTQYF. In nucleotides, the CDR3 is TGTGCCAGCAGTTACATAGCGGGAGGGCCGGGGGATACGCAGTATTTT.